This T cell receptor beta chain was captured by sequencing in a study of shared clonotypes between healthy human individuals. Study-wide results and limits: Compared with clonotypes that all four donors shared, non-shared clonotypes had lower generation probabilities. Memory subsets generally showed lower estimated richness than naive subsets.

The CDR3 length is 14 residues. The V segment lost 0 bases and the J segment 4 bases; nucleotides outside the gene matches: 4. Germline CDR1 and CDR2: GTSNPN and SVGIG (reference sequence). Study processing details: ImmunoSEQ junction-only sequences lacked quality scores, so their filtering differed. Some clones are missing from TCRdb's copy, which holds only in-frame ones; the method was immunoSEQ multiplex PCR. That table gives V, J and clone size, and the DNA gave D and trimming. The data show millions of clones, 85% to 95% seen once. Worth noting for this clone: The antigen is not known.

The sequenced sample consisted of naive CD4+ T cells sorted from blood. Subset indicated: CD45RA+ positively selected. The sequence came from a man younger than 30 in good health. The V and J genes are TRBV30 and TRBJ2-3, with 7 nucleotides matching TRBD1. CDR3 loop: CAWSVRQGSDTQYF. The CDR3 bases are TGTGCCTGGAGTGTAAGACAGGGATCAGATACGCAGTATTTT.